These 11 T cell receptor beta chains were all obtained from the same sample, sequenced in a study of blood T cell repertoires in COVID-19. Some clones are missing from TCRdb's copy, which holds only in-frame ones; the method was immunoSEQ multiplex PCR. The table has 250,000 to 400,000 clones, 88% seen once. Input material: peripheral blood. These receptors came from a woman aged 30 to 39 with COVID-19, enrolled during active disease.

The chain recombines TRBV29-1 with TRBJ1-1; possibly TRBD1 for D (6 bases). Trimming pared 4 bases from V and 0 bases from J, leaving 9 bases between. This CDR3 has 13 residues. From germline, CDR1 is SQVTM and CDR2 ANQGSEA. The CDR3 nucleotides read TGCAGCGTTGTGGACAGAATGAACACTGAAGCTTTCTTT. Residues: CSVVDRMNTEAFF.

V gene TRBV19 combines with J gene TRBJ2-7; D is possibly TRBD1 (5 bases). The CDR3 totals 12 residues. The germline CDR1 and CDR2 sequences are LNHDA and SQIVND (reference sequence). V was trimmed by 5 bases and J by 4 bases, leaving 9 bases between them. CDR3: CASSPAGYEQYF. In nucleotides, the CDR3 is TGTGCCAGTAGTCCGGCAGGGTACGAGCAGTACTTC.

This chain links TRBV7-9 with TRBJ2-2; TRBD2 might be the D (7 bases). V was pared by 5 bases and J by 5 bases, with 15 bases between. This CDR3 has 15 amino acids. Germline V gene data show CDR1 as SEHNR and CDR2 as FQNEAQ (reference sequence). CDR3 sequence: CASSLLRGGTGELFF. CDR3 DNA: TGTGCCAGCAGCCTCCTGAGGGGGGGGACCGGGGAGCTGTTTTTT.

The chain has TRBV27 and TRBJ2-4; TRBD2 agrees at 7 bases. V was clipped by 3 bases and J by 1 base; unmatched bases: 0. CDR1 MNHEY and CDR2 SMNVEV come from the germline V gene (reference sequence). The CDR3 length is 14 residues. DNA for the CDR3: TGTGCCAGCAGTTTGGGAGGGGCCAAAAACATTCAGTACTTC. Translated: CASSLGGAKNIQYF.

This clone was detected only a few times. The chain employs TRBV4-3 and TRBJ1-1; D possibly corresponds to TRBD1 (5 bases). The V end lost 5 bases, the J end lost 1 base, and 14 bases lay between the germline ends. Germline V lookup: CDR1 LGHNA, CDR2 YSLEER. The CDR3 runs to 15 residues. CDR3 sequence reads: CASSDQQGSNTEAFF. CDR3 sequence (DNA): TGCGCCAGCAGCGACCAGCAGGGATCGAACACTGAAGCTTTCTTT.

The chain joins TRBV19 to TRBJ1-6, with D perhaps matching TRBD1 (6 bases). The germline CDR1 and CDR2 sequences are LNHDA and SQIVND (reference sequence). The CDR3 sequence is 12 residues long. V lost 9 bases to trimming and J lost 9 bases, with 12 bases between them. The CDR3 spells CASRGGGSPLHF. CDR3 nucleotides: TGTGCCAGCCGGGGAGGGGGTTCACCCCTCCACTTT.

The gene calls are TRBV7-3 and TRBJ2-1; 8 nucleotides agree with TRBD2. The CDR3 runs to 17 residues. CDR1 and CDR2 (germline): SGHTA, FQGTGA. V was pared by 5 bases and J by 9 bases, with 18 bases of the junction left unmatched. DNA for the CDR3: TGTGCCAGCAGCCTCCCCGGGGTGGCGGGGGGCGGGGGTGAGCAGTTCTTC. Amino acids: CASSLPGVAGGGGEQFF. Combining the CDR3 with reference TRBV7-3 and TRBJ2-1 gives the whole variable domain GAGVSQTPSNKVTEKGKYVELRCDPISGHTALYWYRQSLGQGPEFLIYFQGTGAADDSGLPNDRFFAVRPEGSVSTLKIQRTERGDSAVYLCASSLPGVAGGGGEQFFGPGTRLTVL.

V gene TRBV4-1 combines with J gene TRBJ2-1, with 10 bases identical to TRBD2. CDR3 length: 19 amino acids. With V trimmed by 1 base and J by 3 bases, 12 bases remained unmatched. CDR1 MGHRA and CDR2 YSYEKL come from the germline V gene. CDR3 nucleotide sequence: TGCGCCAGCAGCCAAGGAGGTAGCGGGGGGCCCCTCTTCTACAATGAGCAGTTCTTC. Translating it yields CASSQGGSGGPLFYNEQFF.

The chain employs TRBV4-1 and TRBJ2-6; no reliable D call. Trimming cost V 1 base and J 3 bases, with 4 bases left between them. The CDR3 length is 14 residues. CDR1 and CDR2 (germline): MGHRA, YSYEKL. CDR3 nucleotide sequence: TGCGCCAGCAGCCAAGGAGGTGGGGCCAACGTCCTGACTTTC. Amino acids: CASSQGGGANVLTF.

This sequence joins TRBV28 and TRBJ1-5; D is ambiguous. Trimming took 2 bases from V and 6 from J, leaving 11 bases between them. CDR1 is MDHEN, CDR2 SYDVKM, per germline. The CDR3 loop spans 14 amino acids. CDR3 loop: CASSLVTNTQPQHF. Written as DNA, the CDR3 is TGTGCCAGCAGTTTAGTTACCAACACTCAGCCCCAGCATTTT. Full variable domain (rest looked up from reference TRBV28 and TRBJ1-5): DVKVTQSSRYLVKRTGEKVFLECVQDMDHENMFWYRQDPGLGLRLIYFSYDVKMKEKGDIPEGYSVSREKKERFSLILESASTNQTSMYLCASSLVTNTQPQHFGDGTRLSIL.

The chain joins TRBV5-1 to TRBJ2-1, with 7 bases that match TRBD1. CDR3 length equals 14 residues. After removal of 0 bases from V and 5 bases from J, the junction contained 2 bases not matched to a gene. CDR1 is SGHRS and CDR2 is YFSETQ in the germline V gene. The CDR3 spells CASSLGGGHNEQFF. The DNA of the CDR3 is TGCGCCAGCAGCTTGGGAGGGGGCCACAATGAGCAGTTCTTC.